The present entry profiles one T cell receptor beta chain with its context. Its antigen is currently unknown. A read error may account for a junction end that differs from germline. The entry originates in a study of T cells in Graves' hyperthyroidism and ophthalmopathy. General study points: Peripheral blood also featured most of the thyroid clonotypes expanded above 0.001.

TCR beta CDR3 regions were amplified from RNA. The HTBI set primed first-round TCR CDR3 RT-PCR. TCRdb reprocessed the multiplex PCR reads with MiXCR, giving one entry per CDR3 protein. The sample includes more than 500,000 distinct CDR3 sequences, around 46% of them seen just once. CDR1 and CDR2 from the germline V gene are SGHTA and FQGNSA. This CDR3 comprises 12 residues. The sequence was collected from an adult woman with Graves' disease, either hyperthyroidism or ophthalmopathy (not recorded which). Material: peripheral blood or thyroid tissue (not recorded which). The genes are TRBV7-2 and TRBJ2-5; a weak D match, TRBD2 (5 bases). The CDR3, as DNA: TGTGCCAGCAGCTTATTAAGGGAGACCCGGTACTTC. The encoded protein is CASSLLRETRYF.